This T cell receptor (beta chain) was sequenced in a study of T cell responses to AZD1222 COVID-19 vaccine. The wider study: Second-dose schedules of about 4 or about 12 weeks were combined.

Study-level findings and limits: Mostly white British, mostly female donors; authors suggested clonal diversity may be underestimated. When two AZD1222 doses had been given, Spike-specific TCR breadth and depth rose.

With regard to this clone: The antigen is not known.

This CDR3 spans 21 amino acids. Libraries were prepared by immunoSEQ multiplex PCR; TCRdb keeps only in-frame clonotypes and omits some of them. The sample lists about 130,000 clones; roughly 86% were seen once. This sequence was found in an adult in good health. The starting material was peripheral blood, obtained on day 0 of AZD1222 vaccination. The chain couples TRBV12-1 to TRBJ2-1; TRBD2, the table's D call, lacks a check against the DNA. TRBV12-1 is marked as a pseudogene. The CDR3 DNA reads as TGTGCCAGCAGCTTTGTCCGGGGGGGCGAGCTCGTGACTAGCGGCTACAATGAGCAGTTCTTC. Translating gives CASSFVRGGELVTSGYNEQFF.